What follows are 21 T cell receptor beta chains derived from one specimen sequenced in a study of shared clonotypes between healthy human individuals. CD8 cells regarded as naive lacked CD45RO, were positively chosen for CCR7, and omitted terminally differentiated effector memory CD45RA+ cells. Libraries were prepared by immunoSEQ multiplex PCR; TCRdb keeps only in-frame clonotypes and omits some of them. The sample lists roughly 890,000 clones; almost 95% were seen once. The sequencing sample was made of naive CD8+ T cells sorted from blood. The receptors stem from a man aged 30 to 39 in good health.

This chain links TRBV4-2 with TRBJ2-7, with 9 bases identical to TRBD2. CDR1 and CDR2 from the germline V gene are LGHNA and YNFKEQ. This CDR3 region has 18 residues. V lost 0 bases and J lost 4; bases outside the gene matches: 13. CDR3 coding DNA: TGTGCCAGCAGCCAAGATTTTAGCGGGGGACTTCTGCCATACGAGCAGTACTTC. It codes for CASSQDFSGGLLPYEQYF.

The chain carries TRBV7-3 and TRBJ2-7; tentative D call: TRBD2 (6 bases). The CDR3 sequence is 14 residues long. The germline V gene has CDR1 SGHTA and CDR2 FQGTGA. With 1 base removed from V and 6 bases from J, the gap between germline ends came to 13 bases. The CDR3 DNA reads TGTGCCAGCAGCTTAAGGGGCGGGACGGGCGAGCAGTACTTC. It translates to CASSLRGGTGEQYF.

CDR3 region: CASSLPGPGLAAKYF. The DNA for the CDR3 is TGCGCCAGCAGCCTACCCGGCCCGGGACTAGCAGCAAAGTATTTT. The chain links TRBV4-1 to TRBJ2-3; 9 positions agree with TRBD2. Germline V gene lookup returns CDR1 MGHRA and CDR2 YSYEKL. This CDR3 spans 15 amino acids. Trimming took 4 bases from V and 13 from J; bases not matched to a gene: 15.

This rearrangement joins TRBV27 to TRBJ2-3; a possible D gene is TRBD2 (5 bases). Trimming took off 5 bases at V and 10 bases at J, with 22 bases between the two ends. Germline assignment: CDR1 MNHEY and CDR2 SMNVEV (reference sequence). The CDR3 consists of 15 residues. In DNA, the CDR3 is TGTGCCAGCAGTCCCCGGGGAAGGGCAGACGGGGCGCAGTATTTT. It codes for CASSPRGRADGAQYF.

A single count supports this clone. The chain links TRBV7-9 to TRBJ2-7; 7 positions match TRBD2. CDR3 size: 16 residues. V lost 2 bases and J lost 4; bases outside the gene matches: 11. Germline values: CDR1 SEHNR, CDR2 FQNEAQ (reference sequence). The CDR3 bases are TGTGCCAGCAGCTTAATGTCGGGGAGGGCCAGTTACGAGCAGTACTTC. Its translation is CASSLMSGRASYEQYF.

This chain connects TRBV28 to TRBJ2-5; D might be TRBD1 or TRBD2, each matching 6 bases. Germline CDR1 and CDR2: MDHEN and SYDVKM. This CDR3 is built from 14 residues. Between the trimmed V and J ends, which lost 6 bases and 4 bases, there was a span of 15 bases. CDR3: CASSPGGGSETQYF. For the CDR3, the DNA is TGTGCCAGCAGCCCCGGAGGGGGGTCAGAGACCCAGTACTTC.

The chain uses TRBV27 and TRBJ2-1; 9 nucleotides line up with TRBD1. The CDR3 runs to 15 residues. With V trimmed by 5 bases and J by 0 bases, 2 bases remained unmatched. Per germline, CDR1 MNHEY and CDR2 SMNVEV (reference sequence). The CDR3 reads CASSGTGSSYNEQFF. In DNA form, the CDR3 reads TGTGCCAGCAGTGGGACAGGGAGCTCCTACAATGAGCAGTTCTTC.

This sequence joins TRBV5-6 and TRBJ2-1; D is undetermined. The germline gives CDR1 SGHDT, CDR2 YYEEEE. The CDR3 is 14 residues long. V lost 0 bases and J lost 2, with 6 bases in between. Here the CDR3 reads CASSLVGAYNEQFF. The CDR3, as DNA: TGTGCCAGCAGCTTGGTCGGCGCCTACAATGAGCAGTTCTTC.

The chain uses TRBV9 and TRBJ2-1; 9 bases line up with TRBD1. The V gene end was trimmed by 4 bases and the J gene end by 8 bases; junction bases not matched to a gene: 7. CDR3 size: 14 residues. Germline CDR1 reads SGDLS; CDR2 reads YYNGEE. This CDR3 reads CASSSRTGVHEQFF. The CDR3 region has the DNA TGTGCCAGCAGCTCTCGGACAGGGGTTCATGAGCAGTTCTTC.

The chain links TRBV13 to TRBJ2-4; D not resolved. CDR3 size: 15 residues. CDR1 is PRHDT, CDR2 FYEKMQ, per germline (reference sequence). V dropped 6 bases and J dropped 2 bases, with 14 bases sitting between them. This CDR3 is CASRAWSITKNIQYF. Written as DNA, the CDR3 is TGTGCCAGCAGAGCTTGGTCTATAACCAAAAACATTCAGTACTTC.

The chain carries TRBV5-1 and TRBJ1-1; 7 bases line up with TRBD1. After removal of 7 bases from V and 0 bases from J, the junction contained 6 bases not matched to a gene. CDR1 SGHRS and CDR2 YFSETQ come from the germline V gene. The CDR3 totals 14 residues. CDR3 bases: TGCGCCAGCTGTAAGGACAGGTTGAACACTGAAGCTTTCTTT. It translates to CASCKDRLNTEAFF.

This clone was detected only once. The chain uses TRBV28 and TRBJ2-2; D gene unclear. Looked up from germline, CDR1 is MDHEN and CDR2 is SYDVKM. CDR3 size: 16 residues. The V end was cut by 3 bases, the J end by 1 base, with 12 bases between. The CDR3 protein is CASSFPWALNTGELFF. The CDR3 DNA reads TGTGCCAGCAGTTTTCCGTGGGCACTGAACACCGGGGAGCTGTTTTTT.

The chain carries TRBV7-2 and TRBJ2-1; 12 nucleotides match TRBD2. The V gene's germline CDR1 is SGHTA and CDR2 FQGNSA. Trimming at V came to 5 bases and at J to 4 bases, leaving 6 bases not matched to a gene. CDR3 length equals 16 residues. Here the CDR3 reads CASSTWTSGMYNEQFF. In DNA form, the CDR3 reads TGTGCCAGCAGCACCTGGACTAGCGGGATGTACAATGAGCAGTTCTTC.

The V and J genes are TRBV6-1 and TRBJ1-5; D is unclear. Trimming left V 7 bases short and J 7 bases short, with 8 bases between. The CDR3 extends over 11 amino acids. CDR1 is MNHNS, CDR2 SASEGT, per germline. Here the CDR3 DNA reads TGTGCCAGCAAGAAAACCCAGCCCCAGCATTTT. Translation gives CASKKTQPQHF.

The chain joins TRBV27 to TRBJ2-7, with D perhaps TRBD1 or TRBD2 (6 bases each). The germline CDR1 and CDR2 sequences are MNHEY and SMNVEV (reference sequence). The CDR3 loop spans 16 amino acids. V was trimmed by 5 bases and J by 3 bases, leaving 20 bases between them. CDR3 DNA: TGTGCCAGCAGTCCCGGGGGCCCTTTTTCCTACTACGAGCAGTACTTC. It specifies CASSPGGPFSYYEQYF.

This chain links TRBV7-2 with TRBJ1-4; possible D gene TRBD1, 6 bases. V was clipped by 2 bases and J by 4 bases, with 17 bases between them. The CDR3 consists of 17 residues. The germline V gene has CDR1 SGHTA and CDR2 FQGNSA. CDR3 coding DNA: TGTGCCAGCAGCTTAAAAGCTACAGGGACCTATAATGAAAAACTGTTTTTT. Translating gives CASSLKATGTYNEKLFF.

The chain joins TRBV27 to TRBJ2-1; D not resolved. This CDR3 spans 13 amino acids. V dropped 0 bases and J dropped 3 bases, with 3 bases sitting between them. Germline V lookup: CDR1 MNHEY, CDR2 SMNVEV (reference sequence). CDR3 loop: CASSLSNYNEQFF. The CDR3 nucleotides read TGTGCCAGCAGTTTATCGAACTACAATGAGCAGTTCTTC.

The chain uses TRBV7-2 and TRBJ2-5, with 10 bases lining up with TRBD2. The CDR3 covers 16 residues. Germline V gene lookup returns CDR1 SGHTA and CDR2 FQGNSA. V shed 0 bases and J 6 bases; nucleotides not matched to a gene: 7. The CDR3 spells CASSLATSGLLKTQYF. The DNA of the CDR3 is TGTGCCAGCAGCTTAGCGACTAGCGGGTTGCTGAAGACCCAGTACTTC.

The chain combines TRBV29-1 with TRBJ1-5; D is perhaps TRBD1 (6 bases). This CDR3 spans 12 amino acids. V was pared by 6 bases and J by 7 bases, with 13 bases between. Germline CDR1 is SQVTM and CDR2 is ANQGSEA. CDR3 sequence: CSVQGAGQPQHF. The DNA of the CDR3 is TGCAGCGTACAGGGAGCAGGACAGCCCCAGCATTTT.

The rearrangement joins TRBV27 to TRBJ2-7; tentative D call: TRBD1 (6 bases). The CDR3 consists of 14 residues. Germline assignment: CDR1 MNHEY and CDR2 SMNVEV (reference sequence). V was trimmed by 7 bases and J by 7 bases, leaving 20 bases between them. CDR3 sequence reads: CASKSAGVYREQYF. CDR3 DNA sequence: TGTGCCAGCAAATCGGCAGGGGTGTACCGGGAGCAGTACTTC.

This clone was detected once. The gene calls are TRBV6-1 and TRBJ1-4; D is possibly TRBD1 (6 bases). The V and J ends lost 1 base and 7 bases respectively, with 37 bases between them. Germline V lookup: CDR1 MNHNS, CDR2 SASEGT. This CDR3 has 23 residues. CDR3 sequence: CASSEDPLRPRQVRGDFTEKLFF. CDR3 sequence (DNA): TGTGCCAGCAGTGAAGACCCTCTGCGCCCACGACAGGTCAGGGGAGATTTTACTGAAAAACTGTTTTTT.